These 22 T cell receptor beta chains were all obtained from the same sample, sequenced in a study of blood T cell repertoires in COVID-19 (dated by TCRdb to about 2020). The library was prepared using the immunoSEQ multiplex PCR assay. This immuneACCESS table, as held by TCRdb, lists in-frame sequences with V and J called but not all clones. Of the missing ones, under half trace to an unresolved V gene in checked studies; the others have no known cause. The sample has roughly 60,000 clones on record, roughly four fifths of them singletons. Clones ranked in the top ten supply roughly 3.6% of the sample. Input material: peripheral blood. The receptors shown here come from an elderly woman with acute or convalescent COVID-19.

This clone was counted between two and nine times. The J gene is TRBJ2-1, the V gene TRBV7-9; TRBD2 might be the D (6 bases). V lost 2 bases, J lost 2 bases, and 13 bases lay in between. CDR1 is SEHNR and CDR2 is FQNEAQ in the germline V gene (reference sequence). The CDR3 is 16 residues long. CDR3 sequence reads: CASSLFRRAAYNEQFF. DNA for the CDR3: TGTGCCAGCAGCTTATTTCGGAGGGCCGCCTACAATGAGCAGTTCTTC.

V gene TRBV5-8 combines with J gene TRBJ1-3; D is unresolved. Germline values: CDR1 SGHTS, CDR2 YDEGEE. This CDR3 spans 15 amino acids. V lost 0 bases and J lost 5, with 12 bases in between. CDR3 DNA: TGTGCCAGCAGCTTGGGGACGGGAGACAGAAACACCATATATTTT. Its translation: CASSLGTGDRNTIYF.

The rearrangement joins TRBV14 to TRBJ2-7; 7 bases map to TRBD1. The trim removed 4 bases at V and 7 bases at J, leaving 7 bases unmatched. This CDR3 contains 13 residues. The V gene's germline CDR1 is SGHDN and CDR2 FVKESK. DNA for the CDR3: TGTGCCAGCAGCCGACAGGGATTGTATGAGCAGTACTTC. Amino acid sequence: CASSRQGLYEQYF.

The chain couples TRBV27 to TRBJ1-5; tentatively, D is TRBD1 (5 bases). Germline CDR1 and CDR2: MNHEY and SMNVEV (reference sequence). V dropped 5 bases and J dropped 6 bases, with 11 bases sitting between them. The CDR3 extends over 13 amino acids. The CDR3, as DNA: TGTGCCAGCAGTCCCCGGGGGGGTCAGCCCCAGCATTTT. Amino acids: CASSPRGGQPQHF.

This chain uses TRBV12-5 with TRBJ2-7; 8 bases are a match to TRBD1. The CDR3 is made up of 15 amino acids. V gave up 2 bases and J gave up 2 bases; unmatched junction bases: 5. Germline CDR1 and CDR2: LGHNT and FRNRAP. CDR3 protein: CASGLLQTGAYEQYF. The DNA of the CDR3 is TGTGCTAGTGGTTTGCTTCAGACAGGGGCCTACGAGCAGTACTTC.

The chain employs TRBV7-8 and TRBJ2-7; 15 nucleotides align to TRBD2. Germline CDR1 reads SGHVS; CDR2 reads FQNEAQ. The CDR3 contains 16 residues. V gave up 10 bases and J gave up 4 bases; unmatched junction bases: 11. CDR3 region: CATTVGLAGGMYEQYF. The DNA of the CDR3 is TGTGCCACCACCGTGGGACTAGCGGGAGGAATGTACGAGCAGTACTTC.

This clone has just one count. This rearrangement joins TRBV4-1 to TRBJ1-3, with D uncertain. CDR1 is MGHRA and CDR2 is YSYEKL in the germline V gene. This CDR3 comprises 15 residues. Trimming stripped 3 bases from V and 8 bases from J, with 17 bases between. CDR3 DNA sequence: TGCGCCAGCAGCCAGTTACCCGTGGACTCGGACACCATATATTTT. Translating gives CASSQLPVDSDTIYF.

V is TRBV7-8 and J is TRBJ1-1, with 8 bases matching TRBD1. J lost 4 bases, V lost 5 bases, and 6 bases had no gene match. This CDR3 region has 14 residues. Germline V gene sequence: CDR1 SGHVS, CDR2 FQNEAQ. CDR3 residues: CASSDGQGATEAFF. The CDR3 coding sequence is TGTGCCAGCAGCGATGGACAGGGTGCCACTGAAGCTTTCTTT.

The rearrangement joins TRBV5-4 to TRBJ2-1, with 7 bases identical to TRBD2. Germline-derived CDR1 and CDR2 are SGHNT and YYREEE (reference sequence). After removal of 3 bases from V and 4 bases from J, the junction contained 7 bases not matched to a gene. The CDR3 is 15 residues long. The CDR3 DNA follows: TGTGCCAGCAGCTCCGACGGGGGGTCTTACAATGAGCAGTTCTTC. Translating gives CASSSDGGSYNEQFF.

This clone was found a few times. The chain uses TRBV28 and TRBJ2-1, with 8 bases lining up with TRBD2. Germline CDR1 MDHEN, CDR2 SYDVKM. V was clipped by 7 bases and J by 8 bases; unmatched bases: 13. The CDR3 has 15 amino acids. The CDR3 region has the DNA TGTGCCAGCACCTCTTCCGGTAGCGGGGTGGATGAGCAGTTCTTC. Translation: CASTSSGSGVDEQFF.

The chain joins TRBV11-2 to TRBJ2-1; 7 bases map to TRBD2. The V gene end was trimmed by 3 bases and the J gene end by 3 bases; junction bases not matched to a gene: 8. Germline V gene sequence: CDR1 SGHAT, CDR2 FQNNGV. The CDR3 has 16 amino acids. CDR3 amino acids: CASSFGFAGVYNEQFF. The CDR3 DNA is TGTGCCAGCAGCTTCGGTTTTGCGGGGGTCTACAATGAGCAGTTCTTC.

This clone was found once. The chain combines TRBV10-3 with TRBJ1-1; the D gene is possibly TRBD1 (6 bases). The CDR3 spans 15 residues. Trimming removed 8 bases at V and 1 base at J, with 17 bases between. The germline V gene has CDR1 ENHRY and CDR2 SYGVKD. CDR3 nucleotides: TGTGCCATCTCTCCCTGGGGGGGGCAGAACACTGAAGCTTTCTTT. This sequence encodes CAISPWGGQNTEAFF.

The chain uses TRBV9 and TRBJ2-7; TRBD1 agrees at 8 bases. The CDR3 is 15 amino acids. Germline assignment: CDR1 SGDLS and CDR2 YYNGEE. V was clipped by 5 bases and J by 1 base; unmatched bases: 8. The CDR3 DNA reads TGTGCCAGCAGTGTCTCGGGACAGGCATCCTACGAGCAGTACTTC. This codes for CASSVSGQASYEQYF.

The genes are TRBV12-5 and TRBJ2-2; TRBD2 matches at 13 bases. The length of the CDR3 is 16 residues. In germline, CDR1 is LGHNT, CDR2 FRNRAP. Unmatched junction bases numbered 1, after V lost 1 base and J lost 5 bases. In DNA, the CDR3 is TGTGCTAGTGGTTTGGGGACTAGCGGGAGAACCGGGGAGCTGTTTTTT. Translation gives CASGLGTSGRTGELFF.

Here the CDR3 reads CASSGRRSSDLYF. In DNA form, the CDR3 reads TGCGCCAGCAGCGGAAGAAGGTCCAGCGACCTATATTTT. This sequence joins TRBV4-3 and TRBJ1-3; D is ambiguous. CDR1 and CDR2 from the germline V gene are LGHNA and YSLEER. This CDR3 contains 13 residues. V lost 5 bases, J lost 14 bases, and 19 bases lay in between.

The chain has TRBV7-2 and TRBJ2-3; TRBD2 might be the D (7 bases). Deletions cut 8 bases from V and 1 base from J, with 19 bases between. The CDR3 runs 16 residues. Germline V gene sequence: CDR1 SGHTA, CDR2 FQGNSA. CDR3 bases: TGTGCCAGCCGACCCCGGGGGGCTAGCGGCACAGATACGCAGTATTTT. Translation gives CASRPRGASGTDTQYF.

This clone was recorded once. The chain recombines TRBV2 with TRBJ2-7; 7 bases map to TRBD2. There are 12 residues in the CDR3. Germline lookup yields CDR1 SNHLY and CDR2 FYNNEI. The V and J ends lost 7 bases and 6 bases, in that order; junction bases with no gene match: 6. CDR3 sequence: CASTRRGSEQYF. In nucleotides, the CDR3 is TGTGCCAGCACCCGGCGGGGGAGCGAGCAGTACTTC.

The chain joins TRBV7-3 to TRBJ2-1; 10 bases line up with TRBD2. The trim removed 5 bases at V and 8 bases at J, leaving 15 bases unmatched. The CDR3 contains 17 residues. Germline V gene lookup returns CDR1 SGHTA and CDR2 FQGTGA. Here the CDR3 reads CASSQRGLAGVGDEQFF. CDR3 nucleotides: TGTGCCAGCAGCCAAAGGGGGCTAGCGGGAGTTGGGGATGAGCAGTTCTTC.

This clone has just one count. V and J are TRBV28 and TRBJ1-1; a possible D gene is TRBD1 (5 bases). The CDR3 contains 14 residues. Trimming removed 3 bases from V and 1 base from J, with 9 bases in between. The germline V gene has CDR1 MDHEN and CDR2 SYDVKM. The CDR3 coding sequence is TGTGCCAGCAGTTTCCCGACAGAGAACACTGAAGCTTTCTTT. It translates to CASSFPTENTEAFF.

V usage is TRBV13 and J usage is TRBJ1-1; D may be TRBD1 (6 bases). Trimming stripped 5 bases from V and 1 base from J, with 14 bases between. The germline V gene encodes CDR1 PRHDT and CDR2 FYEKMQ (reference sequence). This CDR3 region has 15 residues. CDR3 residues: CASSIPRGQNTEAFF. CDR3 sequence (DNA): TGTGCCAGCAGCATACCTCGGGGACAGAACACTGAAGCTTTCTTT.

V usage is TRBV10-1 and J usage is TRBJ2-5; TRBD1 might be the D (5 bases). CDR3 length: 14 residues. V was shortened by 2 bases and J by 4 bases, with 11 bases between the two germline ends. Germline V CDR1 and CDR2: WNHNN, SYGVQD (reference sequence). CDR3 in amino acids: CASSETSGAETQYF. The CDR3 nucleotides are TGCGCCAGCAGTGAGACGTCTGGGGCAGAGACCCAGTACTTC.

V usage is TRBV2 and J usage is TRBJ2-1; D remains ambiguous. The CDR3 consists of 16 residues. Germline-derived CDR1 and CDR2 are SNHLY and FYNNEI. V was cut by 5 bases and J by 0 bases, with 14 bases left in between. The CDR3 sequence: CASSTMAFSSYNEQFF. The CDR3, as DNA: TGTGCCAGCAGTACTATGGCCTTCAGCTCCTACAATGAGCAGTTCTTC. Based on the CDR3 plus reference TRBV2 and TRBJ2-1, the full variable domain is EPEVTQTPSHQVTQMGQEVILRCVPISNHLYFYWYRQILGQKVEFLVSFYNNEISEKSEIFDDQFSVERPDGSNFTLKIRSTKLEDSAMYFCASSTMAFSSYNEQFFGPGTRLTVL.